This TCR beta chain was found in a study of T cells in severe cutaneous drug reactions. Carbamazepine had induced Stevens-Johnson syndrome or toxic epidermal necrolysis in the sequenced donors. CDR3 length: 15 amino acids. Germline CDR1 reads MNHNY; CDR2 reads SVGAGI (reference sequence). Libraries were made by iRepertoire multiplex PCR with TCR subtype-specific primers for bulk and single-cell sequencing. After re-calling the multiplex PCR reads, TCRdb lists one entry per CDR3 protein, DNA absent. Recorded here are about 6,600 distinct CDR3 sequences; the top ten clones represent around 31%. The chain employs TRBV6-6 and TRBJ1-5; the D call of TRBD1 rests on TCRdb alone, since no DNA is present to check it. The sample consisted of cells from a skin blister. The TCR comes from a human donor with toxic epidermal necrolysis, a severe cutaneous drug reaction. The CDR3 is CASSYGTASNQPQHF.